Shown below are 19 T cell receptor beta chains from a single sample sequenced in a study of shared clonotypes between healthy human individuals. Data came from immunoSEQ multiplex PCR; TCRdb stores just in-frame clones and leaves some out. The table includes under 750,000 clones, roughly two thirds detected once. Sequencing was carried out using memory CD4+ T cells sorted from blood. Documented subset: CD45RA-negative fraction. The source is a young woman in good health.

V gene TRBV28 combines with J gene TRBJ2-5; 7 nucleotides match TRBD1. The J segment lost 1 base and the V segment lost 5 bases, leaving 7 bases of the junction unmatched. The CDR3 has 15 residues. Germline V gene sequence: CDR1 MDHEN, CDR2 SYDVKM. The CDR3 DNA follows: TGTGCCAGCAGTACTCGACAGGGCCTCCAAGAGACCCAGTACTTC. Encoded protein: CASSTRQGLQETQYF.

The V gene is TRBV5-1, the J gene TRBJ2-6; TRBD2 matches 12 bases. CDR1 is SGHRS and CDR2 is YFSETQ in the germline V gene. Trimming at V came to 2 bases and at J to 0 bases, leaving 18 bases not matched to a gene. This CDR3 has 23 residues. The CDR3 nucleotides read TGCGCCAGCAGCTTACCTACTAAGACTAGCGGGAGCCAGGCCCCCTCTGGGGCCAACGTCCTGACTTTC. This gives the protein CASSLPTKTSGSQAPSGANVLTF.

This clone was counted many times. V usage is TRBV10-1 and J usage is TRBJ1-5; perhaps TRBD1 as D (6 bases). Germline values: CDR1 WNHNN, CDR2 SYGVQD (reference sequence). Trimming left V 5 bases short and J 5 bases short, with 10 bases between. The CDR3 loop spans 13 amino acids. This CDR3 reads CASSTNRDQPQHF. The DNA of the CDR3 is TGCGCCAGCAGTACCAACAGGGATCAGCCCCAGCATTTT.

The rearrangement uses TRBV7-8 and TRBJ2-1; unclear D gene. The CDR3 runs to 13 residues. In germline, CDR1 is SGHVS, CDR2 FQNEAQ. V shed 6 bases and J shed 4 bases, with 10 bases lying between them. CDR3 sequence: CASRLGSYNEQFF. The DNA for the CDR3 is TGTGCCAGCAGGCTGGGCTCGTACAATGAGCAGTTCTTC.

The chain links TRBV5-5 to TRBJ2-1, with 9 bases aligning to TRBD2. CDR1 is SGHKS and CDR2 is YYEKEE in the germline V gene (reference sequence). The CDR3 loop spans 15 amino acids. V lost 2 bases and J lost 8; bases outside the gene matches: 8. The CDR3 coding sequence is TGTGCCAGCAGCTTTCGCGGGAGGGGTCGTGATGAGCAGTTCTTC. This codes for CASSFRGRGRDEQFF.

The J gene is TRBJ1-2, the V gene TRBV7-9, with 9 bases that match TRBD1. Losses at the gene ends were 2 bases for V and 8 bases for J; bases not matched to a gene: 9. The CDR3 loop spans 15 amino acids. CDR1 is SEHNR, CDR2 FQNEAQ, per germline (reference sequence). CDR3 nucleotides: TGTGCCAGCAGCTTATCTGGACAGGGGACCACCGGCTACACCTTC. Amino acid sequence: CASSLSGQGTTGYTF. The full variable domain, completed using reference TRBV7-9 and TRBJ1-2, is DTGVSQNPRHKITKRGQNVTFRCDPISEHNRLYWYRQTLGQGPEFLTYFQNEAQLEKSRLLSDRFSAERPKGSFSTLEIQRTEQGDSAMYLCASSLSGQGTTGYTFGSGTRLTVV.

This clone appeared once. The V call is TRBV19, the J call TRBJ1-5; no clear D. Germline CDR1 and CDR2: LNHDA and SQIVND (reference sequence). The CDR3 totals 14 residues. Trimming cost V 5 bases and J 5 bases, with 13 bases left between them. This CDR3 reads CASSGAGVYQPQHF. The CDR3 region has the DNA TGTGCCAGTAGTGGCGCCGGGGTGTATCAGCCCCAGCATTTT.

This chain uses TRBV18 with TRBJ2-7; D could derive from TRBD1 or TRBD2 (6 bases each). This CDR3 is built from 15 residues. V was cut by 3 bases and J by 6 bases, with 18 bases left in between. The germline V gene has CDR1 KGHSH and CDR2 LQKENI. CDR3 amino acids: CASSPPPEGGGEQYF. The CDR3 nucleotides read TGTGCCAGCTCACCGCCTCCTGAGGGGGGCGGCGAGCAGTACTTC.

The CDR3 protein is CASSQRRSGTSGSTGEETQYF. DNA for the CDR3: TGCGCCAGCAGCCAACGACGCTCCGGGACTAGCGGGAGCACCGGGGAAGAGACCCAGTACTTC. The J gene is TRBJ2-5, the V gene TRBV4-1; TRBD2 aligns across 14 bases. With V trimmed by 2 bases and J by 3 bases, 17 bases remained unmatched. CDR1 MGHRA and CDR2 YSYEKL come from the germline V gene. The CDR3 has 21 amino acids.

The rearrangement joins TRBV6-1 to TRBJ2-1; 7 bases are a match to TRBD2. Germline CDR1 MNHNS, CDR2 SASEGT. The CDR3 loop spans 15 amino acids. V trimming: 4 bases; J trimming: 2 bases; junction bases outside the gene matches: 5. The CDR3 is CASSVASGAYNEQFF. CDR3 nucleotides: TGTGCCAGCAGTGTGGCTAGCGGAGCCTACAATGAGCAGTTCTTC.

The V call is TRBV29-1, the J call TRBJ1-1; 8 bases are a match to TRBD1. Germline CDR1 reads SQVTM; CDR2 reads ANQGSEA. J gave up 1 base and V 7 bases, and 5 bases lay outside the gene matches. The CDR3 runs to 13 residues. The CDR3 bases are TGCAGCGCGGACAGGGCGTGGAACACTGAAGCTTTCTTT. It encodes CSADRAWNTEAFF.

This chain connects TRBV7-2 to TRBJ2-6; no definite D call. V gave up 1 base and J gave up 4 bases, with 11 bases separating them. There are 16 residues in the CDR3. Per the germline V gene, CDR1 is SGHTA and CDR2 is FQGNSA. CDR3: CASSLVPVRGANVLTF. DNA for the CDR3: TGTGCCAGCAGCTTAGTTCCGGTACGGGGGGCCAACGTCCTGACTTTC.

V usage is TRBV2 and J usage is TRBJ2-3, with D unresolved. From germline, CDR1 is SNHLY and CDR2 FYNNEI. The V gene lost 8 bases and the J gene lost 3 bases, with 15 bases spanning the gap. This CDR3 has 14 amino acids. The CDR3 protein is CASGRSSGTDTQYF. The CDR3 coding sequence is TGTGCCAGCGGCCGTAGCTCCGGGACAGATACGCAGTATTTT.

This chain connects TRBV6-6 to TRBJ2-7; D is unclear. The CDR3 has 14 residues. V was pared by 3 bases and J by 4 bases, with 13 bases between. Looked up from germline, CDR1 is MNHNY and CDR2 is SVGAGI (reference sequence). The CDR3 reads CASSYQAEGYEQYF. CDR3 DNA sequence: TGTGCCAGCAGTTATCAGGCTGAAGGGTACGAGCAGTACTTC.

There are a few counts of this clone. Here the CDR3 DNA reads TGTGCCTGGAGTTGGGGCTTCAACTATGGCTACACCTTC. Translated, it gives CAWSWGFNYGYTF. This sequence joins TRBV30 and TRBJ1-2, with D perhaps TRBD1 (5 bases). The V and J ends lost 2 bases and 2 bases respectively, with 9 bases between them. Looked up from germline, CDR1 is GTSNPN and CDR2 is SVGIG (reference sequence). The CDR3 is 13 amino acids.

J is TRBJ2-3 and V is TRBV25-1; D may be TRBD1 (5 bases). This CDR3 spans 16 amino acids. The germline CDR1 and CDR2 sequences are MGHDK and SYGVNS. The V end lost 1 base, the J end lost 1 base, and 12 bases lay between the germline ends. The CDR3 nucleotides are TGTGCCAGCAGTGAATTTAACAGGCCAGGCACAGATACGCAGTATTTT. Translation: CASSEFNRPGTDTQYF.

CDR3 residues: CASGRGGSSGANVLTF. In nucleotides, the CDR3 is TGTGCCAGCGGCCGGGGGGGGTCCTCTGGGGCCAACGTCCTGACTTTC. This rearrangement joins TRBV27 to TRBJ2-6; 8 nucleotides match TRBD2. This CDR3 contains 16 residues. Losses at the gene ends were 8 bases for V and 0 bases for J; bases not matched to a gene: 6. Per germline, CDR1 MNHEY and CDR2 SMNVEV (reference sequence).

In this sample, this clone turned up a few times. The gene calls are TRBV5-1 and TRBJ2-5; D remains ambiguous. CDR1 is SGHRS and CDR2 is YFSETQ in the germline V gene. CDR3 length equals 15 residues. Trimming shortened V by 0 bases and J by 2 bases, and 11 bases separated the two germline ends. The DNA for the CDR3 is TGCGCCAGCAGCTTGGCCTTGGACGCACAAGAGACCCAGTACTTC. Its protein is CASSLALDAQETQYF. The full variable domain, rest sourced from reference TRBV5-1 and TRBJ2-5, is KAGVTQTPRYLIKTRGQQVTLSCSPISGHRSVSWYQQTPGQGLQFLFEYFSETQRNKGNFPGRFSGRQFSNSRSEMNVSTLELGDSALYLCASSLALDAQETQYFGPGTRLLVL.

V is TRBV18 and J is TRBJ2-2; D possibly corresponds to TRBD1 (5 bases). Germline V CDR1 and CDR2: KGHSH, LQKENI. This CDR3 contains 15 residues. V gave up 2 bases and J gave up 5 bases, with 12 bases separating them. The CDR3 sequence is CASSPARAGTGELFF. The CDR3 DNA reads as TGTGCCAGCTCACCAGCCAGGGCCGGGACCGGGGAGCTGTTTTTT.